The T cell receptor (beta chain) described here comes from a study of blood T cells in healthy people across ages. Overall study: Template switching captured about one barcoded beta molecule per two T cells. Points from the study as a whole: A strong correlation between TCR beta diversity and naive T cell percentage was seen. Greater diversity and more naive CD4+ cells were seen in long-lived donors than in aged donors.

This CDR3 comprises 15 residues. Trimming at V came to 3 bases and at J to 10 bases, leaving 7 bases not matched to a gene. Germline CDR1 is LGHDT and CDR2 is YNNKEL (reference sequence). Each donor was a healthy Caucasian individual from Russia, aged roughly 6 to 100. A note on this clonotype: The target antigen is unknown.

For the second PCR, which ran for 7 to 11 cycles, a sample-barcoded 5' primer and a J-beta primer mix were used. TCRdb called the 5' RACE reads again in MiXCR, with one record for every CDR3 protein. The sample includes approximately 350,000 distinct CDR3 sequences, 52% seen only once; the top ten take 51%. The clonotype comes from a man in his sixties in good health. The chain joins TRBV3-1 to TRBJ2-1; TRBD1 matches at 12 bases. Sequencing was performed on blood. The CDR3 loop reads CASSHRDRGRGEQFF. CDR3 nucleotides: TGTGCCAGCAGCCACCGGGACAGGGGGCGTGGGGAGCAGTTCTTC.